This is a list of T cell receptor beta chains from one sample in a study of shared clonotypes between healthy human individuals. Generated by immunoSEQ multiplex PCR, the TCRdb table keeps only in-frame clones and is missing some. The sample consists of about 690,000 clones, roughly 87% of them appearing once. The sample was memory CD8+ T cells from PBMCs. Receptors originate from a man aged 18 to 30 in good health. Some clones in this sample may be carry-over from other donors' samples. The CDR3 runs from the conserved cysteine through the conserved F or W. A D gene is named only where the DNA matches it firmly. For some rows the clone size is stated as once, few or many, or as a class when expanded; others skip it.

>TRBD2|few|TRBV9|TRBJ2-2
CASSQPSGRYTGELFF
TGTGCCAGCAGCCAGCCTAGCGGGAGGTACACCGGGGAGCTGTTTTTT
>NA|NA|TRBV7-8|TRBJ2-5
CASTTPLWGASETQYF
TGTGCCAGCACCACCCCTCTCTGGGGTGCTTCGGAGACCCAGTACTTC
>NA|NA|TRBV13|TRBJ2-7
CASRGAYEQYF
TGTGCCAGCAGAGGGGCTTACGAGCAGTACTTC
>NA|once|TRBV11-2|TRBJ2-5
CASSQDAPETQYF
TGTGCCAGCTCCCAGGATGCGCCAGAGACCCAGTACTTC
>NA|NA|TRBV25-1|TRBJ1-2
CASSAWTENYGYTF
TGTGCCAGCAGTGCCTGGACAGAAAACTATGGCTACACCTTC
>TRBD1|NA|TRBV7-9|TRBJ1-3
CASSWDRAGNTIYF
TGTGCCAGCAGCTGGGACAGGGCTGGAAACACCATATATTTT
>NA|NA|TRBV29-1|TRBJ2-5
CSDQGLGEQYF
TGCAGCGACCAGGGACTGGGGGAGCAGTACTTC
>NA|few|TRBV30|TRBJ1-5
CACEGRGNQPQHF
TGTGCCTGCGAGGGGAGGGGCAATCAGCCCCAGCATTTT
>TRBD2|once|TRBV29-1|TRBJ2-3
CSVEHLRNSGSMCTDTQYF
TGCAGCGTTGAACACCTCCGGAATAGCGGGAGCATGTGCACAGATACGCAGTATTTT
>TRBD2|NA|TRBV5-1|TRBJ2-7
CASRAGGEQYF
TGCGCCAGCAGGGCGGGAGGGGAGCAGTACTTC
>NA|NA|TRBV30|TRBJ2-7
CACPTGTRPYEQYF
TGTGCCTGCCCAACAGGGACAAGGCCCTACGAGCAGTACTTC
>NA|once|TRBV4-1|TRBJ2-5
CASSPRTDQETQYF
TGCGCCAGCAGCCCACGGACAGACCAAGAGACCCAGTACTTC
>TRBD1|NA|TRBV5-6|TRBJ2-7
CASSNRGYEQYF
TGTGCCAGCAGCAACAGGGGTTACGAGCAGTACTTC
>TRBD1|NA|TRBV9|TRBJ1-3
CASSVGTGGNTIYF
TGTGCCAGCAGCGTCGGGACAGGAGGAAACACCATATATTTT
>NA|NA|TRBV2|TRBJ2-2
CASSFPKTETYTGELFF
TGTGCCAGCAGTTTCCCAAAGACAGAGACGTACACCGGGGAGCTGTTTTTT
>NA|NA|TRBV13|TRBJ2-7
CASSFFVQGPYEQYF
TGTGCCAGCAGCTTTTTTGTCCAGGGTCCCTACGAGCAGTACTTC
>TRBD2|NA|TRBV10-2|TRBJ2-2
CASQPREGPRTGELFF
TGCGCCAGCCAACCTAGGGAGGGCCCTCGAACCGGGGAGCTGTTTTTT
>TRBD1|NA|TRBV5-1|TRBJ1-1
CASSPRGAGGPNTEAFF
TGCGCCAGCAGCCCCCGGGGGGCAGGGGGACCGAACACTGAAGCTTTCTTT
>TRBD2|NA|TRBV10-3|TRBJ2-1
CAISEAGTSGKGEQFF
TGTGCCATCAGTGAGGCCGGGACTAGCGGGAAGGGAGAGCAGTTCTTC
>TRBD1|NA|TRBV5-1|TRBJ2-4
CASSPKQGNAKNIQYF
TGCGCCAGCAGCCCAAAACAGGGGAATGCCAAAAACATTCAGTACTTC
>NA|NA|TRBV7-9|TRBJ2-5
CASSLTSGLAETQYF
TGTGCCAGCAGCTTAACTTCCGGGTTAGCCGAGACCCAGTACTTC
>NA|NA|TRBV4-1|TRBJ1-2
CASSQIGIRNGYTF
TGCGCCAGCAGCCAAATCGGAATTAGGAATGGCTACACCTTC
>TRBD2|NA|TRBV7-9|TRBJ2-7
CASSPTSGSFYEQYF
TGTGCCAGCAGCCCAACTAGCGGGAGTTTCTACGAGCAGTACTTC
>TRBD2|NA|TRBV9|TRBJ2-1
CASSVMSSSGSRSYNEQFF
TGTGCCAGCAGCGTAATGTCGAGTAGCGGGAGCCGCTCCTACAATGAGCAGTTCTTC
>NA|NA|TRBV25-1|TRBJ2-7
CASSEYRAGYEQYF
TGTGCCAGCAGTGAATATCGGGCGGGGTACGAGCAGTACTTC
>NA|NA|TRBV6-1|TRBJ2-6
CASSEDVGSGANVLTF
TGTGCCAGCAGTGAAGATGTAGGGTCTGGGGCCAACGTCCTGACTTTC
>TRBD1|NA|TRBV23-1|TRBJ1-1
CASPRTGYMNTEAFF
TGCGCCAGCCCCCGGACAGGGTATATGAACACTGAAGCTTTCTTT
>NA|few|TRBV6-4|TRBJ2-3
CASSARTDTQYF
TGTGCCAGCAGTGCTCGCACAGATACGCAGTATTTT
>NA|NA|TRBV9|TRBJ2-6
CASSVGRGTGANVLTF
TGTGCCAGCAGCGTAGGCCGGGGTACAGGGGCCAACGTCCTGACTTTC
>NA|NA|TRBV5-4|TRBJ1-1
CATDGGMNTEAFF
TGTGCCACCGACGGGGGCATGAACACTGAAGCTTTCTTT
>NA|once|TRBV7-2|TRBJ1-2
CASSLTRGANYGYTF
TGTGCCAGCAGCTTGACTAGGGGCGCGAACTATGGCTACACCTTC
>NA|NA|TRBV9|TRBJ2-2
CASSDPGLDTGELFF
TGTGCCAGCAGCGACCCGGGACTCGACACCGGGGAGCTGTTTTTT
>NA|NA|TRBV20-1|TRBJ2-1
CSASEYNEQFF
TGCAGTGCTAGCGAGTACAATGAGCAGTTCTTC
>NA|once|TRBV9|TRBJ2-6
CASSVNGDGGANVLTF
TGTGCCAGCAGCGTAAATGGGGACGGTGGGGCCAACGTCCTGACTTTC
>NA|NA|TRBV28|TRBJ2-2
CASSPSGELFF
TGTGCCAGCAGTCCCAGCGGGGAGCTGTTTTTT
>NA|once|TRBV7-8|TRBJ1-2
CASSPRLDGVRYTF
TGTGCCAGCAGCCCCCGTCTGGACGGCGTTCGCTACACCTTC
>TRBD2|NA|TRBV6-5|TRBJ2-7
CASWGGDEQYF
TGTGCCAGCTGGGGAGGGGACGAGCAGTACTTC
>NA|NA|TRBV28|TRBJ2-1
CASRTRVTYNEQFF
TGTGCCAGCAGGACCCGGGTCACCTACAATGAGCAGTTCTTC
>NA|NA|TRBV4-2|TRBJ2-7
CASSQEMGLLGEQYF
TGTGCCAGCAGCCAAGAAATGGGACTCCTTGGCGAGCAGTACTTC
>TRBD2|once|TRBV9|TRBJ2-2
CASSLTAGDRFTGELFF
TGTGCCAGCAGCCTCACAGCGGGAGACAGATTCACCGGGGAGCTGTTTTTT
>NA|once|TRBV7-9|TRBJ1-3
CASSFSIRTPGNTIYF
TGTGCCAGCAGCTTTTCTATCAGGACGCCTGGAAACACCATATATTTT
>TRBD2|NA|TRBV7-9|TRBJ2-1
CASRPGTSGSYNEQFF
TGTGCCAGCAGACCAGGGACTAGCGGCTCCTACAATGAGCAGTTCTTC
>NA|NA|TRBV5-6|TRBJ1-2
CASSPMGTGFGYTF
TGTGCCAGCAGCCCTATGGGTACGGGCTTTGGCTACACCTTC
>TRBD1|NA|TRBV28|TRBJ2-7
CASSPILDRVSYEQYF
TGTGCCAGCAGTCCCATCCTGGACAGGGTTTCCTACGAGCAGTACTTC
>TRBD1|NA|TRBV27|TRBJ2-3
CASSLGQGEGTDTQYF
TGTGCCAGCAGTTTAGGACAGGGGGAGGGAACAGATACGCAGTATTTT
>NA|once|TRBV7-2|TRBJ1-5
CASSDRLGGGQPQHF
TGTGCCAGCAGCGACCGGTTGGGGGGGGGACAGCCCCAGCATTTT
>NA|NA|TRBV15|TRBJ2-2
CATSSSQDYTGELFF
TGTGCCACCAGCAGCTCACAGGATTACACCGGGGAGCTGTTTTTT
>NA|NA|TRBV6-5|TRBJ2-5
CASSYSGQTGETQYF
TGTGCCAGCAGTTACTCCGGACAGACGGGGGAGACCCAGTACTTC
>TRBD2|NA|TRBV7-6|TRBJ2-3
CASSLLAGRDTQYF
TGTGCCAGCAGCTTATTAGCGGGGAGGGATACGCAGTATTTT
>TRBD1|NA|TRBV5-1|TRBJ1-3
CASSPDRAVGNTIYF
TGCGCCAGCAGCCCTGACAGGGCTGTAGGAAACACCATATATTTT